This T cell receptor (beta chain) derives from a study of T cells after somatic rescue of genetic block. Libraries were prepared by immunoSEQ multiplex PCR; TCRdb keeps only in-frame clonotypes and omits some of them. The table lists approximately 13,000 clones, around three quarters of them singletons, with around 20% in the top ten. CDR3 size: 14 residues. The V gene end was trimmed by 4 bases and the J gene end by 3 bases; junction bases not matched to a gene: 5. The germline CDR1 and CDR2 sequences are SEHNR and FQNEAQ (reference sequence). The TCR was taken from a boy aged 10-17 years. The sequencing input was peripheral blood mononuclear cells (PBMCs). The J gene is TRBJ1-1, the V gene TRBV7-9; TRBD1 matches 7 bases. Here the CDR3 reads CASSSVTGDTEAFF. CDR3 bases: TGTGCCAGCAGCTCCGTTACAGGGGACACTGAAGCTTTCTTT.